What follows are 11 T cell receptor beta chains derived from one specimen sequenced in a study of blood T cell repertoires in COVID-19. The protocol was immunoSEQ multiplex PCR, while the TCRdb copy is restricted to in-frame clones and leaves out a portion. The table has 300,000 to 350,000 clones, approximately 85% seen once. The sequencing sample was made of PBMCs or T cells enriched from blood (not recorded which). These receptors were collected from a man aged 30 to 45 who had recovered from COVID-19.

CDR3 in amino acids: CASSPPSGPYNEQFF. CDR3 nucleotide sequence: TGTGCCAGCTCACCGCCTAGCGGGCCGTACAATGAGCAGTTCTTC. The rearrangement joins TRBV18 to TRBJ2-1, with 8 nucleotides matching TRBD2. Germline V gene lookup returns CDR1 KGHSH and CDR2 LQKENI. With V trimmed by 3 bases and J by 4 bases, 5 bases remained unmatched. The CDR3 loop spans 15 amino acids.

The CDR3, as DNA: TGTGCCAGTAACGATCAGGGGGCCGGTGTTGGCTACACCTTC. Its protein is CASNDQGAGVGYTF. This chain connects TRBV19 to TRBJ1-2, with 8 bases aligning to TRBD1. Germline values: CDR1 LNHDA, CDR2 SQIVND (reference sequence). V shed 7 bases, J shed 7 bases, and the junction held 11 bases outside the gene matches. The CDR3 extends over 14 amino acids. Combining the CDR3 with reference TRBV19 and TRBJ1-2 gives the whole variable domain DGGITQSPKYLFRKEGQNVTLSCEQNLNHDAMYWYRQDPGQGLRLIYYSQIVNDFQKGDIAEGYSVSREKKESFPLTVTSAQKNPTAFYLCASNDQGAGVGYTFGSGTRLTVV.

V usage is TRBV9 and J usage is TRBJ2-5, with TRBD2 matching over 9 bases. CDR3 length: 16 residues. The V and J ends lost 3 bases and 4 bases, in that order; junction bases with no gene match: 10. Germline V CDR1 and CDR2: SGDLS, YYNGEE. CDR3 region: CASSAHGGGALETQYF. The CDR3 bases are TGTGCCAGCAGCGCCCATGGCGGGGGGGCCCTAGAGACCCAGTACTTC.

V gene TRBV5-4 combines with J gene TRBJ1-2; D not certain. Germline lookup yields CDR1 SGHNT and CDR2 YYREEE (reference sequence). This CDR3 has 14 amino acids. V was pared by 3 bases and J by 3 bases, with 12 bases between. In DNA, the CDR3 is TGTGCCAGCAGCTCCCCGATCGGAGACTATGGCTACACCTTC. Its protein is CASSSPIGDYGYTF.

The chain joins TRBV27 to TRBJ1-1; no clear D gene. V dropped 3 bases and J dropped 4 bases, with 9 bases sitting between them. Germline CDR1 is MNHEY and CDR2 is SMNVEV (reference sequence). This CDR3 is 13 amino acids long. CDR3 in amino acids: CASSFLGSTEAFF. CDR3 in DNA: TGTGCCAGCAGTTTCCTCGGGAGCACTGAAGCTTTCTTT.

The chain couples TRBV3-1 (or the pseudogene TRBV3-2) to TRBJ2-7, with 7 bases lining up with TRBD2. CDR1 and CDR2 (germline): LGHDT, YNNKEL (reference sequence). The CDR3 consists of 12 residues. V lost 5 bases to trimming and J lost 9 bases; unmatched junction nucleotides: 7. CDR3 region: CASSSWGGTQYF. The CDR3 region has the DNA TGTGCCAGCAGCTCCTGGGGGGGTACGCAGTACTTC.

This rearrangement joins TRBV6-5 to TRBJ1-2, with D perhaps TRBD1 (6 bases). From germline, CDR1 is MNHEY and CDR2 SVGAGI. The CDR3 is 15 amino acids. Trimming cost V 6 bases and J 1 base, with 15 bases left between them. CDR3 sequence (DNA): TGTGCCAGCAGCTTACAGGGTGAAGGTAACTATGGCTACACCTTC. Its protein product is CASSLQGEGNYGYTF.

The V and J genes are TRBV4-1 and TRBJ1-6; unclear D gene. V was clipped by 1 base and J by 10 bases, with 17 bases between them. Per the germline V gene, CDR1 is MGHRA and CDR2 is YSYEKL. The CDR3 length is 16 residues. The CDR3 sequence is CASSQVLMDGGSPLHF. The CDR3 DNA reads as TGCGCCAGCAGCCAAGTATTGATGGACGGCGGGTCACCCCTCCACTTT.

J is TRBJ1-1 and V is TRBV5-1; D is uncertain. V dropped 5 bases and J dropped 6 bases, with 17 bases sitting between them. CDR3 length equals 14 residues. The germline V gene has CDR1 SGHRS and CDR2 YFSETQ. CDR3 sequence: CASRIGERWAEAFF. The CDR3 coding sequence is TGCGCCAGCAGAATCGGTGAGAGGTGGGCTGAAGCTTTCTTT.

The CDR3 region is CASSFDPTGLNTGELFF. The CDR3 coding sequence is TGTGCCAGCAGCTTCGACCCGACAGGCCTCAATACCGGGGAGCTGTTTTTT. The chain joins TRBV3-1 (or the pseudogene TRBV3-2) to TRBJ2-2; possible D gene TRBD1, 6 bases. Germline CDR1 is LGHDT and CDR2 is YNNKEL (reference sequence). The CDR3 contains 17 residues. Trimming stripped 5 bases from V and 5 bases from J, with 21 bases between.

The rearrangement links TRBV19 to TRBJ2-1, with TRBD2 matching over 7 bases. Trimming at V came to 3 bases and at J to 9 bases, leaving 11 bases not matched to a gene. Germline V gene lookup returns CDR1 LNHDA and CDR2 SQIVND (reference sequence). The CDR3 length is 15 residues. The CDR3 coding sequence is TGTGCCAGTAGTATTTCCGGGGCCGGGAGGTTTGAGCAGTTCTTC. Its translation is CASSISGAGRFEQFF.